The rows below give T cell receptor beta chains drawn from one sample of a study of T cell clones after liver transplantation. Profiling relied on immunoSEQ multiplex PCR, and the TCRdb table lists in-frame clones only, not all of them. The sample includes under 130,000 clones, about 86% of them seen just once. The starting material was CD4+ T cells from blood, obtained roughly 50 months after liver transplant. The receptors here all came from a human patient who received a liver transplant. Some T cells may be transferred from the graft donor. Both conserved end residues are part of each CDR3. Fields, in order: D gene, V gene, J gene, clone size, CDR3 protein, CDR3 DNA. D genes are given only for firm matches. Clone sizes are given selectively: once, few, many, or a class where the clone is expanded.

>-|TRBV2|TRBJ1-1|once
CASRGQGLTEAFF
TGTGCCAGCAGGGGGCAGGGCTTAACTGAAGCTTTCTTT
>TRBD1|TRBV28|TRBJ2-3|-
CASSKWTGGDKDTQYF
TGTGCCAGCAGTAAATGGACAGGGGGCGATAAAGATACGCAGTATTTT
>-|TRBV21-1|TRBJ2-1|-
CASSTLGPGLAGDEKNEQFF
TGTGCCAGCAGCACATTGGGACCCGGACTAGCGGGGGACGAAAAGAATGAGCAGTTCTTC
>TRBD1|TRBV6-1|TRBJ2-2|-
CASSDEGTGVGGELFF
TGTGCCAGCAGTGACGAGGGGACAGGGGTGGGCGGGGAGCTGTTTTTT
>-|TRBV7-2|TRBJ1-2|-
CASSLGGTRIQISGYTF
TGTGCCAGCAGCTTAGGGGGGACTCGAATTCAAATAAGTGGCTACACCTTC
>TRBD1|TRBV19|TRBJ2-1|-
CASKDRGLYNEQFF
TGTGCCAGTAAGGACAGGGGGCTTTACAATGAGCAGTTCTTC
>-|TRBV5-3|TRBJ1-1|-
CARSSNHREEAFF
TGTGCCAGAAGCTCTAACCACAGGGAGGAGGCTTTCTTT
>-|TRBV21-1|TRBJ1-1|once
CASISIKGTGDTEAFF
TGTGCCAGCATCTCCATCAAGGGGACAGGGGACACTGAAGCTTTCTTT
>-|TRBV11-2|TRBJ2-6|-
CASTGAFSGANVLTF
TGTGCCAGCACCGGAGCGTTTTCTGGGGCCAACGTCCTGACTTTC
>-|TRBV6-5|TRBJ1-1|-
CASSYSGGGNTEAFF
TGTGCCAGCAGTTACTCCGGGGGAGGAAACACTGAAGCTTTCTTT
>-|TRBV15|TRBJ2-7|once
CATSRETGSYEQYF
TGTGCCACCAGCAGAGAAACAGGGAGCTACGAGCAGTACTTC
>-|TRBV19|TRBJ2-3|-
CASMIGGITDTQYF
TGTGCCAGTATGATTGGCGGGATAACAGATACGCAGTATTTT
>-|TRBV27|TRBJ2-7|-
CASSFSTGREQYF
TGTGCCAGCAGTTTTAGTACAGGGAGGGAGCAGTACTTC
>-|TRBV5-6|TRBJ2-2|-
CASSSPPVGGNTGELFF
TGTGCCAGCAGCTCACCCCCCGTGGGGGGAAACACCGGGGAGCTGTTTTTT
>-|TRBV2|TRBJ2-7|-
CASSVSHSQYF
TGTGCCAGCAGTGTTTCCCACTCGCAGTACTTC
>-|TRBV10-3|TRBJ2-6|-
CAINPGQPGANVLTF
TGTGCCATCAACCCAGGGCAACCTGGGGCCAACGTCCTGACTTTC
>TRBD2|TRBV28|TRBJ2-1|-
CASSLRLAGVVRLFF
TGTGCCAGCAGTTTAAGACTAGCGGGAGTCGTACGGTTGTTCTTC
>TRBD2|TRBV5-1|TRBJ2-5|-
CASSLVSGREETQYF
TGCGCCAGCAGCTTGGTTAGCGGGAGGGAAGAGACCCAGTACTTC
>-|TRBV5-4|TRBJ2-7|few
CASSLGQPSSYEQYF
TGTGCCAGCAGCTTGGGACAGCCGAGCTCCTACGAGCAGTACTTC
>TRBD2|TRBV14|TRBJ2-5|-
CASSTRGVQQETQYF
TGTGCCAGCAGCACCCGGGGGGTCCAACAAGAGACCCAGTACTTC
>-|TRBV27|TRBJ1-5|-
CASSPTTGGTSYSNQPQHF
TGTGCCAGCAGCCCCACCACAGGTGGGACCAGTTATAGCAATCAGCCCCAGCATTTT
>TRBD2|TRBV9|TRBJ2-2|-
CASSVGAGRNTGELFF
TGTGCCAGCAGCGTAGGAGCGGGACGGAACACCGGGGAGCTGTTTTTT
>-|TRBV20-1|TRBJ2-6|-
CSASGANVLTF
TGCAGTGCTAGTGGGGCCAACGTCCTGACTTTC
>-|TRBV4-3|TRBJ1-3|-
CASSQVRGSGNTIYF
TGCGCCAGCAGCCAAGTGCGGGGATCTGGAAACACCATATATTTT
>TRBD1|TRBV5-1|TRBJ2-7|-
CASSLGDREGEQYF
TGCGCCAGCAGCTTGGGGGACAGGGAAGGGGAGCAGTACTTC
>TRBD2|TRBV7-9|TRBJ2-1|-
CASRVPGLANNEQFF
TGTGCCAGCAGGGTCCCGGGACTAGCCAACAATGAGCAGTTCTTC
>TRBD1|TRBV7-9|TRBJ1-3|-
CASSSQTGGRWNTIYF
TGTGCCAGCAGCTCTCAGACAGGGGGAAGATGGAACACCATATATTTT
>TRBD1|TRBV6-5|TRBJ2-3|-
CASSRQGAYTDTQYF
TGTGCCAGCAGTCGACAGGGGGCTTACACAGATACGCAGTATTTT
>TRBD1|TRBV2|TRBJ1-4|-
CARGGTGGNEKLFF
TGTGCCAGAGGAGGGACAGGGGGCAATGAAAAACTGTTTTTT
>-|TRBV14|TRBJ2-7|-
CASSLRSWAGEQYF
TGTGCCAGCAGCCTCCGGTCGTGGGCAGGCGAGCAGTACTTC
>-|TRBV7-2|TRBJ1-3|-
CASSLEASASSGNTIYF
TGTGCCAGCAGCTTAGAGGCCTCTGCTAGCTCTGGAAACACCATATATTTT
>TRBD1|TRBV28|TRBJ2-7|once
CASSETGGGGYEQYF
TGTGCCAGCAGCGAGACAGGGGGCGGGGGGTACGAGCAGTACTTC
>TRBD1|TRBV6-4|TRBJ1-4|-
CASSLSRGEKLFF
TGTGCCAGCAGTCTCTCCAGGGGGGAAAAACTGTTTTTT
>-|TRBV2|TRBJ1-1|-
CASSEQGLNTEAFF
TGTGCCAGCAGTGAGCAGGGCTTGAACACTGAAGCTTTCTTT
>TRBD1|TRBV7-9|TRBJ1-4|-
CASSAPGQGSVNEKLFF
TGTGCCAGCAGCGCCCCGGGACAGGGAAGCGTGAATGAAAAACTGTTTTTT
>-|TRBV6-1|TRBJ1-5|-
CASSRGRNNNQPQHF
TGTGCCAGCAGCCGCGGTCGGAACAACAATCAGCCCCAGCATTTT
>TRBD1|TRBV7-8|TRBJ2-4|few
CASSPRTGDSNIQYF
TGTGCCAGCAGCCCTCGGACAGGGGATAGTAACATTCAGTACTTC
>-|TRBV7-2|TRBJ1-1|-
CASSLSHGGEAFF
TGTGCCAGCAGCCTCTCTCACGGGGGGGAAGCTTTCTTT
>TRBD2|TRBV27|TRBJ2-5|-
CASRGLAGGETQYF
TGTGCCAGCAGGGGACTAGCGGGTGGTGAGACCCAGTACTTC
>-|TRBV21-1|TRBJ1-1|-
CASSKTNRTMNTEAFF
TGTGCCAGCAGCAAAACCAACAGGACCATGAACACTGAAGCTTTCTTT
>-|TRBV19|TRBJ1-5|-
CASTLLSFQGQGNQPQHF
TGTGCCAGTACCCTTCTATCGTTCCAGGGTCAGGGGAATCAGCCCCAGCATTTT
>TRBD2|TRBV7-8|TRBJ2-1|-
CASSLGASGTYNEQFF
TGTGCCAGCAGCTTAGGGGCTAGCGGTACCTACAATGAGCAGTTCTTC
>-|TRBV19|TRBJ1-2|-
CASSIGGRVYGYTF
TGTGCCAGTAGTATCGGTGGCAGGGTTTATGGCTACACCTTC
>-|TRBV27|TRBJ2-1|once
CASSRRYNEQFF
TGTGCCAGTTCAAGGCGATACAATGAGCAGTTCTTC
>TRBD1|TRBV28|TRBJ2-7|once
CASKGAFHEQYF
TGTGCCAGCAAGGGGGCATTCCACGAGCAGTACTTC
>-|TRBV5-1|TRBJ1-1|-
CASSFAWDKNEAFF
TGCGCCAGCAGCTTTGCCTGGGACAAAAATGAAGCTTTCTTT
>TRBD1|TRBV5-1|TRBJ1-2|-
CASSLDRTGRFYGYTF
TGCGCCAGCAGCTTGGACCGGACAGGGAGATTCTATGGCTACACCTTC
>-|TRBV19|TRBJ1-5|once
CASSIAPSLSNQPQHF
TGTGCCAGTAGTATAGCCCCCTCTCTTAGCAATCAGCCCCAGCATTTT
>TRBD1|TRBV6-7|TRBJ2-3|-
CASSSRIGQGARVDTQYF
TGTGCCAGCAGTTCTCGTATTGGACAGGGGGCGAGGGTAGATACGCAGTATTTT
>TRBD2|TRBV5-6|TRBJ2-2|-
CASSSTTSGRATGELFF
TGTGCCAGCAGCTCCACTACTAGCGGGAGGGCCACCGGGGAGCTGTTTTTT
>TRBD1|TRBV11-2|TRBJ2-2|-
CASSRSPGGNTGELFF
TGTGCCAGCAGCCGAAGCCCAGGGGGTAACACCGGGGAGCTGTTTTTT
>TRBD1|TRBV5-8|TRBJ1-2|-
CASSQGAGGYTF
TGTGCCAGCAGCCAGGGGGCAGGGGGCTACACCTTC
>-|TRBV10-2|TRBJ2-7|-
CASSELYEQYF
TGCGCCAGCAGTGAGTTGTACGAGCAGTACTTC
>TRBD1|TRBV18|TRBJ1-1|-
CASSPNTGGTEAFF
TGTGCCAGCTCACCTAATACAGGGGGCACTGAAGCTTTCTTT
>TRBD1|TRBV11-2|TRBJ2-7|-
CASSGGQGNYEQYF
TGTGCCAGCAGCGGCGGACAGGGAAACTACGAGCAGTACTTC
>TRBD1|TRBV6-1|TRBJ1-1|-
CASSDRGQATEAFF
TGTGCCAGCAGCGACAGGGGGCAGGCCACTGAAGCTTTCTTT
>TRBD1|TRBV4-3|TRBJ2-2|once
CASSQAGGANTGELFF
TGCGCCAGCAGCCAAGCAGGGGGCGCGAACACCGGGGAGCTGTTTTTT
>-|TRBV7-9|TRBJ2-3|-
CASSRSTDTQYF
TGTGCCAGCAGTCGGAGCACAGATACGCAGTATTTT
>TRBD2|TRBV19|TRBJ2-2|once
CAVSLSGTSGVGTGELFF
TGTGCCGTCTCCCTGAGTGGGACTAGCGGGGTCGGGACCGGGGAGCTGTTTTTT